This T cell receptor beta chain stems from a study of blood T cell repertoires in COVID-19. Germline loops: CDR1 SNHLY, CDR2 FYNNEI. V was pared by 3 bases and J by 5 bases, with 7 bases of the junction left unmatched. This CDR3 has 16 amino acids. Profiling relied on immunoSEQ multiplex PCR, and the TCRdb table lists in-frame clones only, not all of them. The data show 90,000 or so clones, 90% to 95% seen once. The receptor was isolated from a human donor with active COVID-19. The donor label of this sample is uncertain. Sequences were obtained from peripheral blood. The chain uses TRBV2 and TRBJ2-5; 12 nucleotides line up with TRBD2. CDR3 in amino acids: CASSDGTSGWEETQYF. As DNA, the CDR3 is TGTGCCAGCAGTGACGGGACTAGCGGGTGGGAGGAGACCCAGTACTTC.